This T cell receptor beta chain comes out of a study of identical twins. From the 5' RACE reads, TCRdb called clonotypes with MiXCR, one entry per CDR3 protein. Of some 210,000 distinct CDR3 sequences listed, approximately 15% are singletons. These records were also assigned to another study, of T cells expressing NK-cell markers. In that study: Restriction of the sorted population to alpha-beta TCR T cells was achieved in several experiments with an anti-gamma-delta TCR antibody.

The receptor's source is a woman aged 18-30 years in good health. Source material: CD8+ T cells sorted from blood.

In DNA, the CDR3 is TGTGCCAGCAGCTTTTCTCGGGGGACCCAAGAGACCCAGTACTTC. Translating gives CASSFSRGTQETQYF. This chain connects TRBV13 to TRBJ2-5, with D perhaps TRBD2 (6 bases). From germline, CDR1 is PRHDT and CDR2 FYEKMQ (reference sequence). The CDR3 loop spans 15 amino acids. Trimming took 3 bases from V and 1 from J, leaving 12 bases between them. Drawing the rest from reference TRBV13 and TRBJ2-5, the complete variable domain is AAGVIQSPRHLIKEKRETATLKCYPIPRHDTVYWYQQGPGQDPQFLISFYEKMQSDKGSIPDRFSAQQFSDYHSELNMSSLELGDSALYFCASSFSRGTQETQYFGPGTRLLVL.